This T cell receptor (beta chain) was sequenced for a study of T cells in localized non-small cell lung cancer. The repertoire was sequenced with immunoSEQ multiplex PCR; TCRdb's copy has only in-frame clones and lacks some. The table shows approximately 35,000 clones, with about nine tenths occurring only once. CDR1 and CDR2 (germline): MNHNY, SVGAGI (reference sequence). The V and J ends lost 2 bases and 4 bases respectively, with 11 bases between them. This CDR3 comprises 14 residues. Source: peripheral blood, taken before any cancer treatment. This TCR came from a man aged 40-75 years with stage I lung adenocarcinoma. The rearrangement joins TRBV6-6 to TRBJ1-2; D possibly corresponds to TRBD1 (5 bases). As DNA, the CDR3 is TGTGCCAGCAGTTACACGGGGCAGGGCTATGGCTACACCTTC. This sequence encodes CASSYTGQGYGYTF.